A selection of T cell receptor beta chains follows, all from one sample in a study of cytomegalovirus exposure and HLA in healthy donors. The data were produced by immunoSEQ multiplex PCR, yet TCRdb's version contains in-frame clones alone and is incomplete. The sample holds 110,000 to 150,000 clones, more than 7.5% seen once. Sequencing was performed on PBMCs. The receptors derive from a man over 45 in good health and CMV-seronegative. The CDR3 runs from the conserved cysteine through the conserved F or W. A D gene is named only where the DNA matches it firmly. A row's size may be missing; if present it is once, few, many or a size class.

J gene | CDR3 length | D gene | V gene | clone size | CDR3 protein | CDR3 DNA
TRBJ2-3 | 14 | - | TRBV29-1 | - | CSVGGDPSTDTQYF | TGCAGCGTTGGCGGGGACCCGAGCACAGATACGCAGTATTTT
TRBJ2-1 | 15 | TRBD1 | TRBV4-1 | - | CASSQPGQPYNEQFF | TGCGCCAGCAGCCAACCGGGACAGCCCTACAATGAGCAGTTCTTC
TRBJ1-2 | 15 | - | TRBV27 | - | CASSFTIRDYGGYTF | TGTGCCAGCAGTTTCACCATTCGGGATTATGGTGGCTACACCTTC
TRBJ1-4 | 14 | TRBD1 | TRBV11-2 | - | CASSLDRAHEKLFF | TGTGCCAGCAGCCTCGACAGGGCGCATGAAAAACTGTTTTTT
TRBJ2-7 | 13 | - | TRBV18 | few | CASSPLETYEQYF | TGTGCCAGCTCGCCTCTAGAAACCTACGAGCAGTACTTC
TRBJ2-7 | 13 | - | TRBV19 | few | CASAESISYEQYF | TGTGCCAGTGCGGAATCTATCTCCTACGAGCAGTACTTC
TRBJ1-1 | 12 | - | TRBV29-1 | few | CSVFGGVGEAFF | TGCAGCGTTTTTGGGGGGGTGGGTGAAGCTTTCTTT
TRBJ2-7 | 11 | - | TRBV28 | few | CAHRGSYEQYF | TGTGCGCACCGGGGCTCCTACGAGCAGTACTTC
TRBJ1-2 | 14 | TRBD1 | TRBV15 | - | CATSRGGTGYGYTF | TGTGCCACCAGCAGAGGGGGGACAGGGTATGGCTACACCTTC
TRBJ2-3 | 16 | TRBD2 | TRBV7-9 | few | CASSTVAGARTDTQYF | TGTGCCAGCAGCACCGTAGCGGGAGCCCGCACAGATACGCAGTATTTT
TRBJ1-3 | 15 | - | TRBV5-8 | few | CASRKRLISGNTIYF | TGTGCCAGCAGAAAGAGACTCATCTCTGGAAACACCATATATTTT
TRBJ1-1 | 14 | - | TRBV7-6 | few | CASSPTGMNTEAFF | TGTGCCAGCAGCCCCACAGGGATGAACACTGAAGCTTTCTTT
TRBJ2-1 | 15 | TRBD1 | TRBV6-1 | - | CASSDETGGRNEQFF | TGTGCCAGCAGTGACGAGACAGGGGGTAGGAATGAGCAGTTCTTC
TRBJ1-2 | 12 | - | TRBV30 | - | CAWTTGNYGYTF | TGTGCCTGGACTACAGGGAACTATGGCTACACCTTC
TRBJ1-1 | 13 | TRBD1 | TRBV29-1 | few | CSVGKGAGTEAFF | TGCAGCGTTGGAAAGGGGGCCGGCACTGAAGCTTTCTTT
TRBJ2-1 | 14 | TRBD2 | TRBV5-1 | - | CASSFRREGYEQFF | TGCGCCAGCAGCTTCCGGCGGGAGGGCTATGAGCAGTTCTTC
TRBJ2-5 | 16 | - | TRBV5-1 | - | CASTPGSDRGLETQYF | TGCGCCAGCACACCTGGTTCGGATAGAGGTTTGGAGACCCAGTACTTC